This T cell receptor (beta chain) was captured by sequencing in a study of cytomegalovirus exposure and HLA in healthy donors. Study findings and constraints: The CMV antigen specificity of a few CMV-associated chains was confirmed through in vitro analysis. Generally TCR sequences proved uncommon, though certain public TCRs appeared in numerous donors. According to the study, 150 to 200 TCR beta chains were cytomegalovirus-associated.

Germline V gene sequence: CDR1 GTSNPN, CDR2 SVGIG (reference sequence). The CDR3 loop spans 13 amino acids. The J segment lost 5 bases and the V segment lost 7 bases, leaving 8 bases of the junction unmatched. About this clone: No antigen is known for it.

TCRdb's table, derived via immunoSEQ multiplex PCR, lists solely in-frame clones and lacks some. Altogether 250,000 to 350,000 clones are present, roughly nine tenths being singletons, with the ten largest covering approximately 1.2%. The sequencing input was PBMCs. The rearrangement links TRBV30 to TRBJ1-2; 9 nucleotides align to TRBD1. The source of this sequence is a woman in her thirties in good health and CMV-seropositive. CDR3 sequence (DNA): TGTGCCTCCCCGACAGGGGGGGGATATGGCTACACCTTC. Translation gives CASPTGGGYGYTF.